This T cell receptor (beta chain) was sequenced for a study of vaccination and CD4 T cells after COVID-19. On this clonotype itself: Antigen unknown.

CDR3 length: 13 residues. Looked up from germline, CDR1 is SGHVS and CDR2 is FNYEAQ. With 5 bases removed from V and 4 bases from J, the gap between germline ends came to 11 bases. As for treatment: roughly ten-day PBMC culture with coronavirus spike peptide pools or control peptides (ViraFEST assay). ViraFEST enlarged antigen-specific T cell populations with peptide pools and afterwards sequenced TCRs. Sequencing of the DNA from cultured CD4+ T cells was carried out with the Oncomine TCR Beta short-read assay. Scientists extracted genomic DNA from CD4+ T cells grown in culture. TCRdb re-called the PCR reads through MiXCR, storing one row per CDR3 protein. The sample lists 7,500 to 10,000 distinct CDR3 sequences; under 70% were seen once.

The chain has TRBV7-6 and TRBJ1-1; D ambiguous. Sequencing input: CD4+ T cells from blood, cultured in vitro. The source is a human donor who had recovered from COVID-19. CDR3: CASSPGRSTEAFF. CDR3 bases: TGTGCCAGCAGCCCCGGACGGAGCACTGAAGCTTTCTTT.